The 10 T cell receptor beta chains below were found in one sample sequenced in a study of blood T cell repertoires in COVID-19. Using immunoSEQ multiplex PCR, the repertoire was profiled, and TCRdb retains in-frame clones only, with some absent. This table has 200,000 to 250,000 clones, around 81% appearing once. Sequenced input: peripheral blood. The receptors here all came from a woman between 25 and 40 years old who had recovered from COVID-19.

The chain uses TRBV11-2 and TRBJ1-1; unclear D gene. V gave up 0 bases and J gave up 7 bases, with 15 bases separating them. CDR3 length: 15 amino acids. CDR1 SGHAT and CDR2 FQNNGV come from the germline V gene. The CDR3 nucleotides are TGTGCCAGCAGCTTAGATCTCGGATCCCGCGGTGAAGCTTTCTTT. Translating it yields CASSLDLGSRGEAFF.

This clone occurred once. This chain's CDR3 is CASSPRTGVEKLFF. The CDR3 DNA reads TGTGCCAGCAGTCCGCGGACGGGAGTCGAAAAACTGTTTTTT. The chain has TRBV28 and TRBJ1-4; no clear D gene. There are 14 residues in the CDR3. Per the germline V gene, CDR1 is MDHEN and CDR2 is SYDVKM. Trimming took off 5 bases at V and 8 bases at J, with 15 bases between the two ends.

This chain links TRBV12-5 with TRBJ2-5; 7 positions agree with TRBD1. The CDR3 spans 15 residues. V dropped 1 base and J dropped 2; count of bases not matched to a gene: 4. From germline, CDR1 is LGHNT and CDR2 FRNRAP. CDR3: CASGLGQGLQETQYF. Written as DNA, the CDR3 is TGTGCTAGTGGTTTGGGACAGGGCCTACAAGAGACCCAGTACTTC.

The chain combines TRBV12-3 or TRBV12-4 with TRBJ2-7; D may be TRBD1 (6 bases). V lost 3 bases to trimming and J lost 4 bases, with 10 bases between them. The CDR3 has 13 amino acids. CDR3 region: CASSFNREYEQYF. Written as DNA, the CDR3 is TGTGCCAGCAGTTTCAACAGGGAGTACGAGCAGTACTTC.

The chain is built from TRBV16 and TRBJ2-1; D not certain. The V and J ends lost 3 bases and 7 bases respectively, with 7 bases between them. Germline V lookup: CDR1 KGHSY, CDR2 FQNENV. This CDR3 is 12 amino acids long. The CDR3: CASSQADNEQFF. Written as DNA, the CDR3 is TGTGCCAGCAGCCAGGCCGATAATGAGCAGTTCTTC.

This clone was detected only once. The V and J genes are TRBV27 and TRBJ2-7; 14 bases map to TRBD2. CDR1 and CDR2 from the germline V gene are MNHEY and SMNVEV (reference sequence). V was pared by 5 bases and J by 0 bases, with 12 bases of the junction left unmatched. The CDR3 is 19 amino acids. CDR3 region: CASSRSGTSGSFFSYEQYF. In DNA, the CDR3 is TGTGCCAGCAGTCGTAGCGGGACTAGCGGGAGTTTCTTCTCCTACGAGCAGTACTTC.

The chain joins TRBV29-1 to TRBJ2-7; D remains ambiguous. CDR1 and CDR2 from the germline V gene are SQVTM and ANQGSEA. V was shortened by 4 bases and J by 1 base, with 8 bases between the two germline ends. This CDR3 spans 12 amino acids. CDR3 bases: TGCAGCGTTGTGGAGTCATCCTACGAGCAGTACTTC. This sequence encodes CSVVESSYEQYF.

The table lists this clone with a few counts. This sequence joins TRBV5-1 and TRBJ2-7; 7 bases match TRBD1. CDR3 length: 15 amino acids. The germline V gene has CDR1 SGHRS and CDR2 YFSETQ. V lost 4 bases, J lost 2 bases, and 9 bases stayed unmatched. In DNA, the CDR3 is TGCGCCAGCAGCCGGGACAGCCAGGGGACCTACGAGCAGTACTTC. This encodes CASSRDSQGTYEQYF.

The chain uses TRBV28 and TRBJ2-7, with unresolved D. The CDR3 runs 14 residues. Germline V gene lookup returns CDR1 MDHEN and CDR2 SYDVKM. Trimming removed 3 bases at V and 4 bases at J, with 13 bases between. CDR3 in DNA: TGTGCCAGCAGTTTCGTGAGGTCTGGGTACGAGCAGTACTTC. Translating gives CASSFVRSGYEQYF.

This chain joins TRBV6-5 and TRBJ2-7, with 8 bases lining up with TRBD2. The CDR3 loop spans 14 amino acids. V lost 7 bases, J lost 2 bases, and 7 bases stayed unmatched. Germline CDR1 and CDR2: MNHEY and SVGAGI. CDR3 DNA sequence: TGTGCCAGCACGTGGACTAGCCCCACCTACGAGCAGTACTTC. It is translated as CASTWTSPTYEQYF.